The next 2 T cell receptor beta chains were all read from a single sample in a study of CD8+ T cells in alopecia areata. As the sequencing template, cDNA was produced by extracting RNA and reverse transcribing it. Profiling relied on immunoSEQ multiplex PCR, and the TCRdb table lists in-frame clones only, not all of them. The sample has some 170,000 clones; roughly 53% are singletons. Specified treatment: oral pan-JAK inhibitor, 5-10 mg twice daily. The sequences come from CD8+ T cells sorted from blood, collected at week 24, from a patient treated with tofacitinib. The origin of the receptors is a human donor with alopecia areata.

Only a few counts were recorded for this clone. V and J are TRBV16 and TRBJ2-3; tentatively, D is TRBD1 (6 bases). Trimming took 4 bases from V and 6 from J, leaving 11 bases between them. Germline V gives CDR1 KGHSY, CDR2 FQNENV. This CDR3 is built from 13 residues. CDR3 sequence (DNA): TGTGCCAGCAGCCGAGACAGGTCCGATACGCAGTATTTT. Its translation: CASSRDRSDTQYF.

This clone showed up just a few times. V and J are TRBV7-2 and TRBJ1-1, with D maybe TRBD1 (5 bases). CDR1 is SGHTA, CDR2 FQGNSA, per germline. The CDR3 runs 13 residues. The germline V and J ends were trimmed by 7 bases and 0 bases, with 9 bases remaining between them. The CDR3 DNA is TGTGCCAGCACCCTGGGGGTGAACACTGAAGCTTTCTTT. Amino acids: CASTLGVNTEAFF.